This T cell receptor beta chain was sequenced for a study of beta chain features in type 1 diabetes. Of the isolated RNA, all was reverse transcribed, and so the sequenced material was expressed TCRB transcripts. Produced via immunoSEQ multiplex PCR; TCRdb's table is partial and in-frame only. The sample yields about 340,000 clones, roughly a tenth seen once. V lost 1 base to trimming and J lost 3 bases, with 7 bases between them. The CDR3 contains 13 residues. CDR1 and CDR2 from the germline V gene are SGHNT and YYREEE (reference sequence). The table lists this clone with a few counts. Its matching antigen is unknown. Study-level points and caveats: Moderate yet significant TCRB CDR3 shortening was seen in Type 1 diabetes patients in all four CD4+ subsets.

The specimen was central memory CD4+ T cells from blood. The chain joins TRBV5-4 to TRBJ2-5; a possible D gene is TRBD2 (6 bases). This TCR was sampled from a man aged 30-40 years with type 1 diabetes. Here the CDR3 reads CASSLPGEETQYF. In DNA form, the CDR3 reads TGTGCCAGCAGCTTGCCGGGGGAAGAGACCCAGTACTTC. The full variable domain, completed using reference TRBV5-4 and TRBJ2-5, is ETGVTQSPTHLIKTRGQQVTLRCSSQSGHNTVSWYQQALGQGPQFIFQYYREEENGRGNFPPRFSGLQFPNYSSELNVNALELDDSALYLCASSLPGEETQYFGPGTRLLVL.